The sequence of this TCR beta chain was determined in a study of early T cells in non-severe SARS-CoV-2 infection. Study background: Sequencing of unsorted whole blood was done on bulk RNA, leaving chains unpaired. Study conclusions and caveats: Private and CD4 specificities were missed by VDJdb matching, which favored anti-spike CD8 responses.

Unique molecular identifiers tagged individual cDNA molecules. TCRdb ran MiXCR on the 5' RACE reads and lists one entry per CDR3 protein. The sample has approximately 33,000 distinct CDR3 sequences, less than 6.5% seen once. The V gene lost 4 bases and the J gene lost 7 bases, with 16 bases spanning the gap. CDR3 size: 13 residues. Germline V gives CDR1 DFQATT, CDR2 SNEGSKA (reference sequence). In its sample, this clonotype was seen many times. The antigen is not known. The chain uses TRBV20-1 and TRBJ1-2, with a tentative D call TRBD1 (5 bases). The specimen was whole blood. This sequence was found in an adult who was a healthcare worker with PCR-confirmed SARS-CoV-2 infection or an uninfected control (not recorded which). CDR3 in DNA: TGCAGTGCTATCAGCGGGACTGCTGGTGGCTACACCTTC. Amino acids: CSAISGTAGGYTF.